This TCR beta chain was retrieved from a study of blood T cells in healthy people across ages. Drawn from each donor were around 10 milliliters of peripheral blood. The table lists this clonotype with a few counts. PCR was performed a second time for roughly 7 to 11 cycles using a sample-barcoded 5' primer and a J-beta primer mix. Tags on each cDNA molecule came from a template-switch adaptor with 12 random nucleotides. TCRdb re-called the 5' RACE reads through MiXCR, storing one row per CDR3 protein. The sample includes about 670,000 distinct CDR3 sequences, about 51% seen only once; the top ten take approximately 13%. The CDR3 extends over 15 amino acids. Germline V CDR1 and CDR2: DFQATT, SNEGSKA (reference sequence).

Sample: blood. V usage is TRBV20-1 and J usage is TRBJ2-1; D possibly uses TRBD1 or TRBD2 (5 bases each). The J call is doubtful: the DNA matches TRBJ2-7 better. The receptor comes from a woman over 75 in good health. CDR3 sequence reads: CSARDSRGPDNEQYF. In DNA form, the CDR3 reads TGCAGTGCTAGAGATAGTCGAGGGCCGGACAATGAGCAGTACTTC.